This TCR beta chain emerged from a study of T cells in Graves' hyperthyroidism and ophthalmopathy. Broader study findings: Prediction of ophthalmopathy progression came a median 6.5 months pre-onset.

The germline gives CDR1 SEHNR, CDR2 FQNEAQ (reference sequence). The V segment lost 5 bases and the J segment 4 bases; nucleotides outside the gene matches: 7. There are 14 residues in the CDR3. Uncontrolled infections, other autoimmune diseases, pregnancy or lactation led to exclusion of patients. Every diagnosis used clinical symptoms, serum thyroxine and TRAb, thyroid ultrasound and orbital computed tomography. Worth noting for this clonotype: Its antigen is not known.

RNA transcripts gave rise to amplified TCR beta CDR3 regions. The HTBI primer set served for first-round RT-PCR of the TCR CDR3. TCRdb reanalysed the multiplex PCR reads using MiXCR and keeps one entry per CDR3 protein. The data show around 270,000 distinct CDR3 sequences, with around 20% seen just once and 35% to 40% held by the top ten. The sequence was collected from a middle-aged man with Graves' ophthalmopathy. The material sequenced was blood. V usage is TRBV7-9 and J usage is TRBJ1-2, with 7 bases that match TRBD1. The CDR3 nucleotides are TGTGCCAGCAGCAGGACAGGAGCTGCCTATGGCTACACCTTC. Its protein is CASSRTGAAYGYTF.